This TCR beta chain was identified in a study of identifying expanded T cells in peripheral blood. Assay: immunoSEQ multiplex PCR; the TCRdb copy retains only in-frame clones and omits some. Among roughly 81,000 clones listed, around 84% were seen once. The CDR3 length is 16 residues. Germline assignment: CDR1 SGDLS and CDR2 YYNGEE. V lost 0 bases to trimming and J lost 4 bases; unmatched junction nucleotides: 7. This chain joins TRBV9 and TRBJ2-7; TRBD1 matches 10 bases. The clonotype comes from a person aged 18-69 years in good health. The specimen was blood. This chain's CDR3 is CASSVGETGGRYEQYF. The CDR3 region has the DNA TGTGCCAGCAGCGTAGGTGAGACAGGGGGCAGGTACGAGCAGTACTTC.